This T cell receptor (beta chain) stems from a study of T cell repertoires in ileal Crohn's disease. At the level of the study: About half of patients got postoperative therapy: 11 thiopurines, 18 anti-TNF.

The assay was immunoSEQ multiplex PCR, and TCRdb's table has in-frame clones only and misses some. The sample has over 3,500 clones; 74% are singletons. This CDR3 has 15 amino acids. The J segment lost 3 bases and the V segment lost 5 bases, leaving 4 bases of the junction unmatched. Germline V gene data show CDR1 as LNHNV and CDR2 as YYDKDF (reference sequence). This clone was recorded only once. Its specificity is not known. Study-level findings and limits: Compared with non-smokers, active smokers at surgery showed more clonal expansions. Sorted CD8 T cells held more high-frequency clones than CD4.

This clonotype originated in an adult with Crohn's disease. The sample taken for sequencing was ileal tissue. The rearrangement uses TRBV15 and TRBJ2-2; TRBD1 matches 9 bases. CDR3 sequence reads: CATSYRGPDTGELFF. The CDR3 nucleotides are TGTGCCACCAGCTACAGGGGGCCTGACACCGGGGAGCTGTTTTTT.